This TCR beta chain appears in the sequencing data of a study of CD8+ T cells in alopecia areata (dated by TCRdb to between 2017 and 2018). About the investigation overall: The treated patients took part in an open-label pilot trial in which moderate-to-severe alopecia areata was treated with oral tofacitinib at 5 to 10 mg twice daily. RNA came from the PAXgene miRNA kit for fixed scalp, the miRNeasy kit for PBMCs, and the RNeasy kit for mouse skin. The SALT score, which quantifies the percentage of affected scalp surface area, was used to measure disease severity in treated patients. Patients stayed on tofacitinib for 6 to 18 months and then had 6 months of follow-up off drug so that delayed response and recurrence could be assessed. To study T cell clonal expansion in alopecia areata, the researchers applied high-throughput TCRbeta sequencing to both the C3H/HeJ mouse model and human patients. Tofacitinib-treated patients had biopsies at baseline and at 4 and 24 weeks of treatment, with a later scalp biopsy in several patients. Human TCRbeta sequencing covered scalp tissue and sorted CD4+ and CD8+ peripheral blood T cells from patchy and totalis/universalis alopecia areata patients and healthy controls. TCRbeta CDR3 regions were amplified by immunoSEQ multiplex PCR with 35 Vbeta forward and 13 Jbeta reverse primers. Scalp clonality was compared across normal scalp (n=4), patchy alopecia areata scalp (n=8), and alopecia totalis/universalis scalp (n=8). Results and caveats for the whole study, not just this receptor: TCR sequences shared between patients were less clear than in mice, possibly partly because of HLA diversity in the patient population. Unlike mouse skin, which is dominated by gammadelta T cells, normal human skin has resident alphabeta T cells that are also sequenced, and this complicates analysis of the scalp TCR repertoire. Because the treated cohort was small and had only one nonresponder, larger studies are needed to examine links between baseline CD8+ expansion and response. Tofacitinib significantly lowered scalp clonality and the number of expanded CD8+ clones among the top 100 scalp clones. Many expanded lesional clones were found to persist in scalp and blood during tofacitinib treatment, and relapse after treatment cessation may be partly explained by this persistence. Compared with normal scalp, lesional scalp, particularly in alopecia totalis/universalis, had higher clonality and more expanded CD8+ clones, which suggests antigenic drive.

As concerns this clone: This receptor's antigen is unknown. No much larger clonotype is one base removed from it; base qualities were not supplied.

Preparation of the library involved the immunoSEQ multiplex PCR assay. RNA was extracted from all samples and reverse transcribed into cDNA, which served as template for TCR sequencing. First-strand cDNA was synthesized using SuperScript III with a 2:1 mix of oligo-dT and random hexamers. A synthetic immune receptor repertoire was used to measure amplification bias, and any remaining bias was corrected computationally. The authors' pipeline ran thus. Raw reads were preprocessed to remove errors, and CDR3 was defined by IMGT conventions from the conserved cysteine to phenylalanine. Clonality was computed as 1 minus the Shannon entropy, with the entropy normalized by log2 of the number of productive unique TCRs. Whether each scalp clone was CD4 or CD8 was inferred by checking scalp TCRbeta sequences against the CD4 and CD8 repertoires from sorted blood. The source is immuneACCESS, and TCRdb retained only in-frame sequences with V and J called. Part of the clones is not carried over; for the studies checked, unresolved V genes explain less than half of this, and the remainder is unexplained. V and J calls and clone size are as listed in that table; D and trimming were resolved from the DNA. This sample lists 110,000 or so clones; 56% were detected once. The ten largest clones add up to approximately 3.6% of the sample.

There are 14 amino acids in the CDR3, from cysteine to phenylalanine inclusive. This entry keeps only the CDR3 DNA: 42 bases, framed from base 1. V is shortened by 0 bases, J by 4 bases, and the region joining them spans 10 bases. The germline V gene sets CDR1 to SGHRS and CDR2 to YFSETQ. Interpreted using the paper, the time point label stands for: around 26 weeks on oral tofacitinib. This specimen's treatment or condition label, interpreted: oral pan-JAK inhibitor, 5-10 mg twice daily. Lesional scalp punch biopsies and peripheral blood were collected from alopecia areata patients. PBMCs were isolated by density centrifugation and stained for CD3, CD4 and CD8, after which CD4+ and CD8+ T cells were sorted on a FACSAria.

The sequence came from a human donor with alopecia areata. The specimen comprised CD4+ T cells sorted from blood, sampled at week 24, from a patient treated with tofacitinib. This sequence uses TRBV5-1 and TRBJ1-1; the D gene assignment is ambiguous. In nucleotides, the sequence is TGCGCCAGCAGCTTGGCGGGGAGGGCCACTGAAGCTTTCTTT. This codes for CASSLAGRATEAFF.